This T cell receptor beta chain was retrieved from a study of blood T cell repertoires in COVID-19. Someone with COVID-19 had been met by exposed participants within 2 weeks before study entry. TCRdb's copy holds only in-frame clones and misses some; the assay was immunoSEQ multiplex PCR. Of around 400,000 clones in the sample, approximately 90% were seen once. Sample: PBMCs or T cells enriched from blood (not recorded which). The sequence was collected from a woman between 40 and 55 years old who had been exposed to COVID-19.

The CDR3 nucleotides read TGTGCCAGCAGCCCCGGACTTTATTTGAACACTGAAGCTTTCTTT. It yields the protein CASSPGLYLNTEAFF. The chain recombines TRBV5-4 with TRBJ1-1; D is unclear. The CDR3 has 15 amino acids. Germline V lookup: CDR1 SGHNT, CDR2 YYREEE (reference sequence). The V end lost 4 bases, the J end lost 0 bases, and 13 bases lay between the germline ends.